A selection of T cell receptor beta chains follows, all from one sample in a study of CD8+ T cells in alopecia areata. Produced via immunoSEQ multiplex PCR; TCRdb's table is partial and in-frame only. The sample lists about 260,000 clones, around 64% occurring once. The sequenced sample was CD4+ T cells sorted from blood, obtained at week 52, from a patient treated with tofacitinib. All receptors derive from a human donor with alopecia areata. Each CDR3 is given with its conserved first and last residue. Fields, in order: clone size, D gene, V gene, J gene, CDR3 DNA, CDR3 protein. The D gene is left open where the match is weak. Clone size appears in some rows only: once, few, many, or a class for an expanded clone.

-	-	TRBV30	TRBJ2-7	TGTGCCTGGAGCCCTACTCATTGGAGGTTTGAATACGAGCAGTACTTC	CAWSPTHWRFEYEQYF
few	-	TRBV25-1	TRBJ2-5	TGTGCCAGCAGTGAACCCAGGGCTCTAGGAGAGACCCAGTACTTC	CASSEPRALGETQYF
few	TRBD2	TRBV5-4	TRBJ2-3	TGTGCCAGCAGACGAACTAGCGGGAGCACAGATACGCAGTATTTT	CASRRTSGSTDTQYF
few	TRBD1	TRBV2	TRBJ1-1	TGTGCCAGCAGCGACAGGGCGAACACTGAAGCTTTCTTT	CASSDRANTEAFF
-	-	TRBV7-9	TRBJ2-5	TGTGCCAGCAGCTTAGCCCAAGGAGAGACCCAGTACTTC	CASSLAQGETQYF
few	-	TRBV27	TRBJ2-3	TGTGCCAGCCAAAGGTCAGATACGCAGTATTTT	CASQRSDTQYF
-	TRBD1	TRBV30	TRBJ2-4	TGTGCCTGGAGTGTACAGGGGAACATTCAGTACTTC	CAWSVQGNIQYF
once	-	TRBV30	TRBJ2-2	TGTGCCTGGAGCCCCGGGCAGAACACCGGGGAGCTGTTTTTT	CAWSPGQNTGELFF
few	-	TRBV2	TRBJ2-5	TGTGCCAGCAGTGTCGGATACCAAGAGACCCAGTACTTC	CASSVGYQETQYF
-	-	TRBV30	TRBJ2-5	TGTGCCTGGAGTGTTGGCCGCCGGGATGAGACCCAGTACTTC	CAWSVGRRDETQYF
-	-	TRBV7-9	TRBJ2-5	TGTGCCAGCAGCTCCCAGGGGGGGAGTCCCCAGTACTTC	CASSSQGGSPQYF
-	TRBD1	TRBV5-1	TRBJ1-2	TGCGCCAGCAGCTCCGGGACAGACCTCTATGGCTACACCTTC	CASSSGTDLYGYTF
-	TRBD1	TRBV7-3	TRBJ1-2	TGTGCCAGCAGCCAGGGACAGGGAACCGGTGGCTACACCTTC	CASSQGQGTGGYTF
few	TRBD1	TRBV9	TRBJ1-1	TGTGCCAGCAGCCCAACAGGGGCGAACACTGAAGCTTTCTTT	CASSPTGANTEAFF
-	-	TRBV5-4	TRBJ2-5	TGTGCCAGCAGCCCCCGACAGGAGGAGACCCAGTACTTC	CASSPRQEETQYF
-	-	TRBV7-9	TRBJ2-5	TGTGCCAGCAGCTTAGATCAGGGGGGACCACAAGAGACCCAGTACTTC	CASSLDQGGPQETQYF
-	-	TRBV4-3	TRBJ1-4	TGCGCCAGCAGCCAAGTACAGTCAACTAATGAAAAACTGTTTTTT	CASSQVQSTNEKLFF
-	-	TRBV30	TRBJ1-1	TGTGCCTGGACCCGGGGTATGGGGACTGAAGCTTTCTTT	CAWTRGMGTEAFF
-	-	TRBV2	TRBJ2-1	TGTGCCAGCAGCAGGGCCACGTTCTTC	CASSRATFF
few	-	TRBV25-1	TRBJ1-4	TGTGCCAGCAGTCAGATCAATGAAAAACTGTTTTTT	CASSQINEKLFF
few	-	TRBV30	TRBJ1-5	TGTGCCTGGAGTGTAGGGCCAGTCAATCAGCCCCAGCATTTT	CAWSVGPVNQPQHF
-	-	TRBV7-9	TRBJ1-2	TGTGCCAGCAGCTCCTATGGCTACACCTTC	CASSSYGYTF
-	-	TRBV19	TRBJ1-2	TGTGCCAGTAATTCCGGCAGGGGTGGAGGCTACACCTTC	CASNSGRGGGYTF
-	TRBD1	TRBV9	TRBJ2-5	TGTGCCAGCAGCGCCGACGGGACAGCTCAAGAGACCCAGTACTTC	CASSADGTAQETQYF
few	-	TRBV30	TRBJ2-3	TGTGCCTGGAGACCCTTAGCGGAGCCACATACGCAGTATTTT	CAWRPLAEPHTQYF
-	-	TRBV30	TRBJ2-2	TGTGCCTGGAGTCTCGAGGCCCCCGGGGAGCTGTTTTTT	CAWSLEAPGELFF
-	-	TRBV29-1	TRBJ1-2	TGCAGCGTTGAAGGAGAAGGCTACACCTTC	CSVEGEGYTF
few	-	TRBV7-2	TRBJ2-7	TGTGCCAGCAGCCCGACAGTTAGCTCCTACGAGCAGTACTTC	CASSPTVSSYEQYF
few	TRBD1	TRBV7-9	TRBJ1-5	TGTGCCAGCAGCTTTGACAGGGGGGACCAGCCCCAGCATTTT	CASSFDRGDQPQHF
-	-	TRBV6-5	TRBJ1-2	TGTGCCAGCAGTAAAGGGGGGGGTCCTAACTATGGCTACACCTTC	CASSKGGGPNYGYTF
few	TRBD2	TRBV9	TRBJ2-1	TGTGCCAGCAGCGCGACTAGCGGGGGATACAATGAGCAGTTCTTC	CASSATSGGYNEQFF
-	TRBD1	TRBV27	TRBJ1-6	TGTGCCAGCAGAAGACAGGGAGGGAATAATTCACCCCTCCACTTT	CASRRQGGNNSPLHF
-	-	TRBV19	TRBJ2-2	TGTGCCTCACAACCAGTCGCGAACACCGGGGAGCTGTTTTTT	CASQPVANTGELFF
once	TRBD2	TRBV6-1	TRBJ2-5	TGTGCCAGCAGTGAGTCTAGCGGGGGGGCCCAGGAGACCCAGTACTTC	CASSESSGGAQETQYF
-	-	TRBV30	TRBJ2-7	TGTGCCTGGTCCAGGGGAGGGAACGAGCAGTACTTC	CAWSRGGNEQYF
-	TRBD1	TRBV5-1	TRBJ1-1	TGCGCCAGCAGCTTGGCAGGGGGCTTGAACACTGAAGCTTTCTTT	CASSLAGGLNTEAFF
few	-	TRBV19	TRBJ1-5	TGTGCCAGTAGTGACAGGACGAATCAGCCCCAGCATTTT	CASSDRTNQPQHF
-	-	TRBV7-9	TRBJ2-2	TGTGCCAGCAGATTAACGGGAAGCGGGGAGCTGTTTTTT	CASRLTGSGELFF
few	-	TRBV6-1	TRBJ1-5	TGTGCCAGCAGTGAAGAACGGGGGCGAAATCAGCCCCAGCATTTT	CASSEERGRNQPQHF
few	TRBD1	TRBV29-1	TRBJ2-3	TGCAGCGCCCGAGGGGGACAGGGGGTAATCACAGATACGCAGTATTTT	CSARGGQGVITDTQYF
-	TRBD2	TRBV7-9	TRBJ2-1	TGTGCCAGCAGCTTAGCGGGTAGCGGGGGCCTAAATGAGCAGTTCTTC	CASSLAGSGGLNEQFF
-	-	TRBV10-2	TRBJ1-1	TGCGCCAGCAGTAGAGTGGGCACTGAAGCTTTCTTT	CASSRVGTEAFF
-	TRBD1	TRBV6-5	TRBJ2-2	TGTGCCAGCAGTTTTTTAGGGACAGGCACCGGGGAGCTGTTTTTT	CASSFLGTGTGELFF
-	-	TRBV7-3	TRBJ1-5	TGTGCCAGCAGCGTCACAGGGAATCAGCCCCAGCATTTT	CASSVTGNQPQHF
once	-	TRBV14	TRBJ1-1	TGTGCCAGCAGCCAAGGAGATTGGACTGAAGCTTTCTTT	CASSQGDWTEAFF
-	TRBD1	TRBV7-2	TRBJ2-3	TGTGCCAGCAGCTTTCAGGGGGCAGATACGCAGTATTTT	CASSFQGADTQYF
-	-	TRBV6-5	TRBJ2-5	TGTGCCAGCACTCCCCCCGGGGAAGAGACCCAGTACTTC	CASTPPGEETQYF
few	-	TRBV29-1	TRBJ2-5	TGCAGCCCCAGCAACACGGAAGAGACCCAGTACTTC	CSPSNTEETQYF
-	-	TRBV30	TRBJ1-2	TGTGCCTGGTGGCGTTTAAGGCATGGCTACACCTTC	CAWWRLRHGYTF
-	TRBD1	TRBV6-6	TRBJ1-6	TGTGCCAGCAGATCAGACAGGGATTCACCCCTCCACTTT	CASRSDRDSPLHF
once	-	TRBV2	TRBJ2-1	TGTGCCAGCAGGAAAGACGGTTGGAATGAGCAGTTCTTC	CASRKDGWNEQFF
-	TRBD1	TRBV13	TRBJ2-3	TGTGCCAGCAGCTCCTCCCGGACAGGCAGCACAGATACGCAGTATTTT	CASSSSRTGSTDTQYF
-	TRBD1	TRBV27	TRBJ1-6	TGTGCCAGCAGTTTATCTCCAGGCACAGGGGGCGCATCACCCCTCCACTTT	CASSLSPGTGGASPLHF
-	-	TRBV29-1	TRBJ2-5	TGCAGCGCTACACCAACTCGGGGAACCCAAGAGACCCAGTACTTC	CSATPTRGTQETQYF
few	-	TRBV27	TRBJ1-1	TGTGCCAGCAGTTTATTTGGGACCGGCGGGGGCACTGAAGCTTTCTTT	CASSLFGTGGGTEAFF
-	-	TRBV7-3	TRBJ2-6	TGTGCCAGCAGCTACAACTCTGGGGCCAACGTCCTGACTTTC	CASSYNSGANVLTF
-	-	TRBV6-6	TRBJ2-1	TGTGCCAGCAGCCCCGAGCCGGATTACAATGAGCAGTTCTTC	CASSPEPDYNEQFF
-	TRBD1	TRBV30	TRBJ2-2	TGTGCCTGGACACGAGAACAGGGGATTTACACCGGGGAGCTGTTTTTT	CAWTREQGIYTGELFF
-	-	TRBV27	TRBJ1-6	TGTGCCAGCAGTTACCGACAGGCTCCGTCACCCCTCCACTTT	CASSYRQAPSPLHF
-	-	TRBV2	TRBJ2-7	TGTGCCAGCAGTCGGGCGACAGAGAGCTCCTACGAGCAGTACTTC	CASSRATESSYEQYF